The sequence of this T cell receptor (beta chain) was determined in a study of T cells after yellow fever vaccination. General study points: The appearance of a small share of clonotypes in both CD4 and CD8 compartments was observed.

Trimming left V 5 bases short and J 7 bases short, with 20 bases between. The CDR3 spans 14 residues. Germline CDR1 reads SQVTM; CDR2 reads ANQGSEA. This clonotype was counted a few times. Its antigen is unidentified. TCRdb ran MiXCR on the 5' RACE reads and lists one entry per CDR3 protein. The sample holds more than 250,000 distinct CDR3 sequences, roughly 7% seen once. This TCR came from a man aged 18 to 30 who received the YFV17D yellow fever vaccine. The genes are TRBV29-1 and TRBJ1-1, with a weak D call TRBD1 (5 bases). Source: PBMCs, taken approximately 40 days after the first yellow fever vaccination. The CDR3 DNA reads TGCAGCGTTTCAATCGTATCCGGAAGGGGTGAAGCTTTCTTT. This codes for CSVSIVSGRGEAFF. Supplemented by reference TRBV29-1 and TRBJ1-1, the full variable domain reads SAVISQKPSRDICQRGTSLTIQCQVDSQVTMMFWYRQQPGQSLTLIATANQGSEATYESGFVIDKFPISRPNLTFSTLTVSNMSPEDSSIYLCSVSIVSGRGEAFFGQGTRLTVV.